This TCR beta chain is from a study of T cell repertoires in cytomegalovirus infection. Whole-study context: Public TCR beta signatures indicated both CMV infection and matching HLA type. Study-level results: Within the response measured ex vivo, HLA-C-restricted CMV-specific TCR beta clonotypes were dominant.

TCRdb itself ran the reads through MiXCR, one entry per CDR3 protein. The table lists about 400,000 distinct CDR3 sequences, 15% to 20% of them singletons. About this clonotype itself: Its antigen is still unknown.

V lost 0 bases to trimming and J lost 0 bases, with 6 bases between them. Germline V gene lookup returns CDR1 SGHAT and CDR2 FQNNGV. CDR3 length: 14 residues. The specimen sequenced was PBMCs. The sequence was collected from a human donor in good health (CMV status not recorded). Some clones in this sample may be carry-over from other donors' samples. This chain uses TRBV11-2 with TRBJ2-7; D not certain. CDR3 nucleotides: TGTGCCAGCAGCTTAGAGTGGAGCTCCTACGAGCAGTACTTC. Translation gives CASSLEWSSYEQYF. Supplemented by reference TRBV11-2 and TRBJ2-7, the full variable domain reads EAGVAQSPRYKIIEKRQSVAFWCNPISGHATLYWYQQILGQGPKLLIQFQNNGVVDDSQLPKDRFSAERLKGVDSTLKIQPAKLEDSAVYLCASSLEWSSYEQYFGPGTRLTVT.